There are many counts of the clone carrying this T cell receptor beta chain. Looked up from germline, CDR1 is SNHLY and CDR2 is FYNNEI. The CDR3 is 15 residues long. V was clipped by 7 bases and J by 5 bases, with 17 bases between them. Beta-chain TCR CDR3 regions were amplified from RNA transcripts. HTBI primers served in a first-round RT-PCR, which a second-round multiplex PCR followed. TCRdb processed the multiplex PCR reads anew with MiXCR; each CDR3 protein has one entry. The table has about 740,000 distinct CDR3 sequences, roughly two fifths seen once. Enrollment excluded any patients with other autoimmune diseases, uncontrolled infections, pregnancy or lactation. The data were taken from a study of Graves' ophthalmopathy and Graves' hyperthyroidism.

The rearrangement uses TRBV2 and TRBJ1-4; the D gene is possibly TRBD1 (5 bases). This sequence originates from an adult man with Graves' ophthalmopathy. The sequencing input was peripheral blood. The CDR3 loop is CASMQGGRLNEKLFF. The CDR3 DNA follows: TGTGCCAGCATGCAGGGCGGCAGACTAAATGAAAAACTGTTTTTT.